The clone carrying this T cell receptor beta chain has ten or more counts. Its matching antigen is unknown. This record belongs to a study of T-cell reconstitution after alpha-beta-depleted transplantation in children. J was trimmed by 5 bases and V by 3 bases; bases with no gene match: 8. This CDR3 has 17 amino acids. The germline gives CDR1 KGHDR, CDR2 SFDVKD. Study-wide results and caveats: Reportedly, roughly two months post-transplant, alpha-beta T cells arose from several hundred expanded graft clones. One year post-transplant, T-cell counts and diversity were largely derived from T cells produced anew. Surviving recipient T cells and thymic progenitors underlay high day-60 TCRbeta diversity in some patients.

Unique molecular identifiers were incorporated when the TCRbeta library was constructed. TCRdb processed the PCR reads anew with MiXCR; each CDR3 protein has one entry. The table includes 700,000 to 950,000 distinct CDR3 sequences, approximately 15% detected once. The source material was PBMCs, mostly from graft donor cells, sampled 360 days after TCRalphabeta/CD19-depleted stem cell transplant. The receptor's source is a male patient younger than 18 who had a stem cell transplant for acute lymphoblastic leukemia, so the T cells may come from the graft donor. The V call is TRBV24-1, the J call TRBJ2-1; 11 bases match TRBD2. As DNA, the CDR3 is TGTGCCACCAGTGATGCACAAGCGGGACTAGCGGACAATGAGCAGTTCTTC. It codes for CATSDAQAGLADNEQFF.